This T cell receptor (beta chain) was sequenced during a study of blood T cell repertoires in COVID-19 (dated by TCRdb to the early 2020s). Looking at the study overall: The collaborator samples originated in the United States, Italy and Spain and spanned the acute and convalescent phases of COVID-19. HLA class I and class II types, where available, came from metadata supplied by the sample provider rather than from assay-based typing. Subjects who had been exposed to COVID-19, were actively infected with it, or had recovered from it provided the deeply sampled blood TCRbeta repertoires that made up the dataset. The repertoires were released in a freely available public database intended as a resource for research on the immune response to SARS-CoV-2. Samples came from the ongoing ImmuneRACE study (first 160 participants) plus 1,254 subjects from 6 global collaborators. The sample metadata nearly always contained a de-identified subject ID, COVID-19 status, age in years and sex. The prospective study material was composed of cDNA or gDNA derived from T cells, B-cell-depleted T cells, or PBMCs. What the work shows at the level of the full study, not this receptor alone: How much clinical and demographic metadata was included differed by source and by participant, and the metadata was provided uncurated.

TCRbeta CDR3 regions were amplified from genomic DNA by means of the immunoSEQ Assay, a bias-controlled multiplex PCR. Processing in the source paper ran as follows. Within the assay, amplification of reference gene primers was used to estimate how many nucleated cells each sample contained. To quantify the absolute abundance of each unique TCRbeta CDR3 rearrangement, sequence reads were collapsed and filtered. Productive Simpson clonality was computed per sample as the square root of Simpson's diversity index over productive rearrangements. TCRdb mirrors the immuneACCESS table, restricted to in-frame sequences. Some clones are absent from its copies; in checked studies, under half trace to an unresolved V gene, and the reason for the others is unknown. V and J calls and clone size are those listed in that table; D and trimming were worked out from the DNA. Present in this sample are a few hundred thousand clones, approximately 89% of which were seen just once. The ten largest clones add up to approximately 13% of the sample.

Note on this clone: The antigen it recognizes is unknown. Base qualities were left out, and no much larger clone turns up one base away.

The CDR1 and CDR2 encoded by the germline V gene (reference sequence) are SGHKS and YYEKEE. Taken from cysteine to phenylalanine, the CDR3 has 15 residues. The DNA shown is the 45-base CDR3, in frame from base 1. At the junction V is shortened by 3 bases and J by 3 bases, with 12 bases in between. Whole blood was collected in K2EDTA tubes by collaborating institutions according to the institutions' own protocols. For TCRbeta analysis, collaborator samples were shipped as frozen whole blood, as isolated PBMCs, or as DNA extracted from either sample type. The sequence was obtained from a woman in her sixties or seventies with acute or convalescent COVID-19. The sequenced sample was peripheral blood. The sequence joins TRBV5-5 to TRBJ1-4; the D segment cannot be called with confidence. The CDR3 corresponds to CASSWRVPPNEKLFF. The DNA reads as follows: TGTGCCAGCAGCTGGCGGGTCCCCCCTAATGAAAAACTGTTTTTT.